This TCR beta chain was obtained from a study of T cell responses to AZD1222 COVID-19 vaccine. TCRdb's copy holds only in-frame clones and misses some; the assay was immunoSEQ multiplex PCR. The sample has some 150,000 clones, approximately 91% seen once. As to this clone: The antigen remains unidentified.

Whole-study findings and limits: The study identified only 6 or 7 AZD1222 recipients as seropositive at baseline. Clonal diversity was possibly underestimated; the donors were predominantly white British and more often female. Distributed over spike, vaccine-associated CD4 TCRs predominated at 160-218 and 743-854.

CDR1 and CDR2 (germline): SGHRS, YFSETQ. With 4 bases clipped from V and 2 bases from J, the junction kept 8 bases outside the gene matches. The CDR3 spans 16 residues. The chain has TRBV5-1 and TRBJ1-1; 10 bases map to TRBD1. The source is an adult who received the AZD1222 COVID-19 vaccine. Material: peripheral blood, obtained 28 days after the second AZD1222 dose. The CDR3, as DNA: TGCGCCAGCAGCCCCCGGACAGGGGGTCCCAACACTGAAGCTTTCTTT. Translation: CASSPRTGGPNTEAFF.